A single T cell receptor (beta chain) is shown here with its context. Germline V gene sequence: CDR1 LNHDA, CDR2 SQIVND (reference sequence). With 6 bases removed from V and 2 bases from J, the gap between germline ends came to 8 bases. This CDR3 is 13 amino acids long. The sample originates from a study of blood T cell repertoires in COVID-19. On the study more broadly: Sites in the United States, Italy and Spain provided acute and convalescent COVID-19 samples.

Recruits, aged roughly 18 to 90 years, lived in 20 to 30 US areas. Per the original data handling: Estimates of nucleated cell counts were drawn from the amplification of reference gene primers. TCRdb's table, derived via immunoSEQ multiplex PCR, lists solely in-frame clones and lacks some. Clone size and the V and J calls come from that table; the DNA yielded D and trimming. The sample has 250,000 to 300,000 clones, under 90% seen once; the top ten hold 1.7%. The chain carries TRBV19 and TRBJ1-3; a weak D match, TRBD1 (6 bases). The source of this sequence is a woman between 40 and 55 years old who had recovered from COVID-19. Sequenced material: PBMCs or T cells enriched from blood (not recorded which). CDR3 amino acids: CASRQGAGNTIYF. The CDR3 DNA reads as TGTGCCAGTAGACAGGGAGCTGGAAACACCATATATTTT.